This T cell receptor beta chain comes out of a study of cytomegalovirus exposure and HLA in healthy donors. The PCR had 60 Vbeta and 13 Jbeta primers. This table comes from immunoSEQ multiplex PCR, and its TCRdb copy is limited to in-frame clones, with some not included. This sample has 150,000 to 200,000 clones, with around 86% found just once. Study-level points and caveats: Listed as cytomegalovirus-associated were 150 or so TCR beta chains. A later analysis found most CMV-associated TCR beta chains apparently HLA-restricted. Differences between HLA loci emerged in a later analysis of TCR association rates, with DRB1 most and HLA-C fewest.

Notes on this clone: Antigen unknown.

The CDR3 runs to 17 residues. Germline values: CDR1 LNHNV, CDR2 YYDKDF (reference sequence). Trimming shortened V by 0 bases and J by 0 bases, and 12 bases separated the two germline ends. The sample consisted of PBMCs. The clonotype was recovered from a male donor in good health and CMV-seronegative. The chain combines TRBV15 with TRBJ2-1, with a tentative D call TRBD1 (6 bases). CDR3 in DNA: TGTGCCACCAGCAGAGACACTACAGGGAGCTCCTACAATGAGCAGTTCTTC. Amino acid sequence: CATSRDTTGSSYNEQFF.